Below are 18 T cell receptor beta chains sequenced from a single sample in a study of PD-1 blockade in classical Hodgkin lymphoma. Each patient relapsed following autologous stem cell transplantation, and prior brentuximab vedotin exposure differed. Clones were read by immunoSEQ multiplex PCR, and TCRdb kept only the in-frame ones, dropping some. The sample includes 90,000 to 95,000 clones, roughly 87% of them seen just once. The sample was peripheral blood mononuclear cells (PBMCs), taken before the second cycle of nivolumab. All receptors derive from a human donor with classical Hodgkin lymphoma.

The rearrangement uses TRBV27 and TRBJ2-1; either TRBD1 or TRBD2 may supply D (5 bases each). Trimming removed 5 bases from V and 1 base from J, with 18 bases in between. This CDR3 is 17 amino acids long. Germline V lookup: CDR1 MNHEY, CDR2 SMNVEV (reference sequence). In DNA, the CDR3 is TGTGCCAGCAGTCGAAGAGCCGGGACCCTATCCTACAATGAGCAGTTCTTC. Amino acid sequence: CASSRRAGTLSYNEQFF.

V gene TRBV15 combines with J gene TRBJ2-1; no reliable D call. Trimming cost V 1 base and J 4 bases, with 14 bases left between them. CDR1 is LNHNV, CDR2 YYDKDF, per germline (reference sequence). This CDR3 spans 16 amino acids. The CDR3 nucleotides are TGTGCCACCAGCAGAGCCGGTCTCAGTTATTACAATGAGCAGTTCTTC. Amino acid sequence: CATSRAGLSYYNEQFF.

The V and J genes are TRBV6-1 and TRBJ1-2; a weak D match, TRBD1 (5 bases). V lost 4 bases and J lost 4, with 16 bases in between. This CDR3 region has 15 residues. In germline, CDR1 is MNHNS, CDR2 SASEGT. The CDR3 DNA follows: TGTGCCAGCAGTGCCAGCCTCAAGGGGCTCTATGGCTACACCTTC. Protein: CASSASLKGLYGYTF.

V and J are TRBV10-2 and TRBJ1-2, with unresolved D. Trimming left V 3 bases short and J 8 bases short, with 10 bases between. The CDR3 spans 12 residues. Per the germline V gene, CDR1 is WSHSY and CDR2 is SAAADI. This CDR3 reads CASSDGPIGYTF. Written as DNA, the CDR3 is TGCGCCAGCAGTGACGGGCCCATCGGCTACACCTTC.

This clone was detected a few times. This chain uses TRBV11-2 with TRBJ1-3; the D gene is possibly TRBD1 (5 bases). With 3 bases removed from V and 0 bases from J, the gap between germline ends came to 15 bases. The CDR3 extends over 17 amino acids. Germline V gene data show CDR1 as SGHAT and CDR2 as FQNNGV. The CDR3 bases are TGTGCCAGCAGCTTGTCTGGGACTCCAAGCTCTGGAAACACCATATATTTT. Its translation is CASSLSGTPSSGNTIYF.

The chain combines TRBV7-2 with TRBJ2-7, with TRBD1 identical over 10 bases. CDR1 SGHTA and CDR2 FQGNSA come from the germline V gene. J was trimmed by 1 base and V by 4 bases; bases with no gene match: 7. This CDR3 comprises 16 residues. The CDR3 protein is CASSSTGTGASYEQYF. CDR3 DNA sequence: TGTGCCAGCAGCTCCACCGGGACAGGGGCATCCTACGAGCAGTACTTC.

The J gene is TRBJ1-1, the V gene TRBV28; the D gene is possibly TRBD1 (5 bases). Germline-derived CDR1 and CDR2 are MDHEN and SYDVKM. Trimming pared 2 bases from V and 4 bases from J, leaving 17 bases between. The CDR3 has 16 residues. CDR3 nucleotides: TGTGCCAGCAGTTTAATTCGGGGCTCCGGGGGCACTGAAGCTTTCTTT. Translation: CASSLIRGSGGTEAFF.

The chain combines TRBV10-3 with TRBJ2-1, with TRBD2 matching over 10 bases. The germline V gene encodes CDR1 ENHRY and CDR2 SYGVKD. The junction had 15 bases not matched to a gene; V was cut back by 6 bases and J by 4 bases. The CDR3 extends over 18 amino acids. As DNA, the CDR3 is TGTGCCATCAGCGGTACTAGCGGGACCAACAAAAAATACAATGAGCAGTTCTTC. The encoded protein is CAISGTSGTNKKYNEQFF.

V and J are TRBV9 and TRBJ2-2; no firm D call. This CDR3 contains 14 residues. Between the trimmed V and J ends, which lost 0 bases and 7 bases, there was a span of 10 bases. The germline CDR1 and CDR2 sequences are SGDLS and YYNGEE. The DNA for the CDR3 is TGTGCCAGCAGCGTAGAGGAGCGCCTCGGGGAGCTGTTTTTT. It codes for CASSVEERLGELFF.

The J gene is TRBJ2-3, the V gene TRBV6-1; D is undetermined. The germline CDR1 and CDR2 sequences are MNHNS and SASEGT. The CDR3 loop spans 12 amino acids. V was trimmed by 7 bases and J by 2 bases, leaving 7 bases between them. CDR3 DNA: TGTGCCAGCATGGATTTCACAGATACGCAGTATTTT. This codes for CASMDFTDTQYF.

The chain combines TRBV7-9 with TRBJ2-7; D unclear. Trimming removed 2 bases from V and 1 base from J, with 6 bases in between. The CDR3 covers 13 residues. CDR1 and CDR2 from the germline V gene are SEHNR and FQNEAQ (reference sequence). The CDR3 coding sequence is TGTGCCAGCAGCTTATTTAGTTCCTACGAGCAGTACTTC. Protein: CASSLFSSYEQYF.

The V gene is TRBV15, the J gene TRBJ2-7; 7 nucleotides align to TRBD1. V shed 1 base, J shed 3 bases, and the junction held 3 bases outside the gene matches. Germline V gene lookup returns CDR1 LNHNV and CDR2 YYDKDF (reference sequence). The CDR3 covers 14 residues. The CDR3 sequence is CATSRAGGDYEQYF. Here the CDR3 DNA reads TGTGCCACCAGCAGAGCAGGGGGTGACTACGAGCAGTACTTC.

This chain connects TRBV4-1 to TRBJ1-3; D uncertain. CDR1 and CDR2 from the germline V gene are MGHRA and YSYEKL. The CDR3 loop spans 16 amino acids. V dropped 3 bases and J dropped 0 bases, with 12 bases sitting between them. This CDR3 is CASSQLAFLSGNTIYF. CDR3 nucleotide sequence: TGCGCCAGCAGCCAGCTGGCATTCCTCTCTGGAAACACCATATATTTT.

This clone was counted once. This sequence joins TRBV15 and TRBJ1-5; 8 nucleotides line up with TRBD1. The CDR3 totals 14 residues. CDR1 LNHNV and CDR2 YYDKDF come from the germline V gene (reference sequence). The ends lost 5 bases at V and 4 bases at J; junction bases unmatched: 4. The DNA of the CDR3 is TGTGCCACCAGCGGAAGACAGGGGAATCAGCCCCAGCATTTT. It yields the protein CATSGRQGNQPQHF.

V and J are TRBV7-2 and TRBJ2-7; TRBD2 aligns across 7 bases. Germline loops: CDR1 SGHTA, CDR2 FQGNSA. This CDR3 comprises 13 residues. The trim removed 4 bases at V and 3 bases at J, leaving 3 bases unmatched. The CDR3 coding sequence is TGTGCCAGCAGCTCACGGACTAGCTACGAGCAGTACTTC. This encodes CASSSRTSYEQYF.

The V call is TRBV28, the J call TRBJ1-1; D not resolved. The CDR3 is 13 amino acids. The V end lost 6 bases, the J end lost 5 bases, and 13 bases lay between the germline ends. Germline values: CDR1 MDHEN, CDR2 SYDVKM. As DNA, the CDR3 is TGTGCCAGCAGAAAACTTGGCGTGACTGAAGCTTTCTTT. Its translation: CASRKLGVTEAFF.

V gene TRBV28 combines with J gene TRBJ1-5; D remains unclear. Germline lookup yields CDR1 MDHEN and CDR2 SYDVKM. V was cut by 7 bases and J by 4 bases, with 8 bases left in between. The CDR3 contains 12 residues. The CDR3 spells CASTRRNQPQHF. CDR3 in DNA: TGTGCCAGCACGAGGAGGAATCAGCCCCAGCATTTT. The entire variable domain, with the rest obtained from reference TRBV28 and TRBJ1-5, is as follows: DVKVTQSSRYLVKRTGEKVFLECVQDMDHENMFWYRQDPGLGLRLIYFSYDVKMKEKGDIPEGYSVSREKKERFSLILESASTNQTSMYLCASTRRNQPQHFGDGTRLSIL.

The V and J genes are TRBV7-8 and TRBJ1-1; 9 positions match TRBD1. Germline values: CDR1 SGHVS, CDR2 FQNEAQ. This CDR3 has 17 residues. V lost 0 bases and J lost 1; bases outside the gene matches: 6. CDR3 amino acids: CASSLATGGGGNTEAFF. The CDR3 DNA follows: TGTGCCAGCAGCTTAGCTACAGGGGGCGGTGGGAACACTGAAGCTTTCTTT. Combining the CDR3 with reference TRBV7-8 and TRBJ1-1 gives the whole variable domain GAGVSQSPRYKVAKRGQDVALRCDPISGHVSLFWYQQALGQGPEFLTYFQNEAQLDKSGLPSDRFFAERPEGSVSTLKIQRTQQEDSAVYLCASSLATGGGGNTEAFFGQGTRLTVV.